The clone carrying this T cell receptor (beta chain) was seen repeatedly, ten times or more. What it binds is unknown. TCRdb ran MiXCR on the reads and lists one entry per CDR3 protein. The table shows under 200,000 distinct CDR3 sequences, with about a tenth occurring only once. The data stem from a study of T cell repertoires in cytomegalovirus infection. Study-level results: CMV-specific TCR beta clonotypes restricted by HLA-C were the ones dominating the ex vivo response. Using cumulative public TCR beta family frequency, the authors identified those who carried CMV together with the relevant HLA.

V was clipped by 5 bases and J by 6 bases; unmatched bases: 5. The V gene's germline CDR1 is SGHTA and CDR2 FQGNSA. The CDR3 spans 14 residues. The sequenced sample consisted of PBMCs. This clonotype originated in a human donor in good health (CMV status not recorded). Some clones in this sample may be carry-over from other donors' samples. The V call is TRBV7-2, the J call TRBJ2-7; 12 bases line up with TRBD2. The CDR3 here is CASSLGLAGREQYF. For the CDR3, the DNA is TGTGCCAGCAGCCTCGGACTAGCGGGACGCGAGCAGTACTTC.